Here is one T cell receptor beta chain with its context. PCR primers comprised 60 Vbeta and 13 Jbeta primers. Only in-frame clones appear in the TCRdb table, and some are missing; sequencing was by immunoSEQ multiplex PCR. The data show about 260,000 clones, 84% seen once. This record comes from a study of cytomegalovirus exposure and HLA in healthy donors. Germline V gives CDR1 MNHEY, CDR2 SMNVEV (reference sequence). The V gene lost 3 bases and the J gene lost 3 bases, with 14 bases spanning the gap. This CDR3 contains 16 residues. The chain employs TRBV27 and TRBJ1-4; no definite D call. Sequenced: PBMCs. This receptor was obtained from a woman in her forties in good health and CMV-seropositive. CDR3 region: CASSFTSGAANEKLFF. CDR3 bases: TGTGCCAGCAGTTTCACCAGTGGAGCTGCTAATGAAAAACTGTTTTTT.